What follows describes a single T cell receptor beta chain. Its antigen remains undetermined. Base-call qualities are not available, and no considerably larger clone is one nucleotide away. Using the deep immunoSEQ assay, multiplex PCR amplified TCR CDR3 regions from genomic DNA. Extracted genomic DNA from each cell subset was spread evenly across all wells of several immunoSEQ 96-well plates, with each plate serving as a replicate. For sorted subsets, each replicate PCR was loaded with 200 ng genomic DNA, equivalent to approximately 33,000 T cell genomes. The purified libraries were quantified using a Qubit 3.0 fluorometer, sized with a Bioanalyzer 2100, and then quantified again using the KAPA Library Quantification kit. A separate single-read 150-cycle Illumina NextSeq 550 flow cell was used to sequence each immunoSEQ 96-well plate. Per the original workflow: Because only junctional sequences without quality scores were contained in the immunoSEQ output, filtering matching that applied to full-length reads could not be performed. To assign V/J genes and CDR3, sequences were annotated using PyIR, a Python wrapper for IgBLAST v1.9, with IMGT germline references. Reads were removed for weak V/J assignments (E-value above 1e-6), missing CDR3, stop codons, out-of-frame junctions, or ambiguous translated residues. V3J clonotypes were defined by identical inferred V gene, J gene, and CDR3 amino acid sequence. To compute the percentage overlap between repertoires, the number of shared unique clonotypes was divided by the size of the smaller repertoire. RTK rarefaction, the Chao1 estimator, and Recon v2.1 estimates of unobserved clonotypes were used to assess repertoire richness. OLGA was used to compute generation probabilities for all TCRbeta clonotypes that the gDNA method yielded from a few donors. TCRdb provides this immuneACCESS table in a form limited to in-frame rearrangements. Some clones are lacking; in checked studies, under half of them reflect an unresolved V gene, and why the rest are absent is not known. V, J and clone size derive from that table, while D and trimming were established from the DNA sequence. In all, the sample holds 600,000 or so clones, and 95% to 98% of those were seen once. Of the sample, 0.3% falls within the top ten clones.

CD8 naive samples were CD45RO-negative cells positively selected for CCR7, giving a CD45RA+CCR7+ population that excluded TemRA cells. The donors were healthy, HIV-negative adults with no recently reported acute infections or vaccinations. Every donor was a Caucasian adult living in Nashville, Tennessee, USA. After blood collection by leukapheresis, PBMCs were isolated using Ficoll-Histopaque density gradient centrifugation and then cryopreserved in the vapor phase of liquid nitrogen. Purity and quantity of every magnetically sorted T cell population were checked by analytical flow cytometry. Genomic DNA was isolated from every sorted fraction and measured by UV absorbance on a Nanodrop 2000c. The data derive from a study of shared clonotypes between healthy human individuals (dated by TCRdb to 2018 to 2021). At the level of the whole study: The cohort included three men and two women between 18 and 49 years of age. Leukapheresis yielded between about 0.85 and 10 billion PBMCs per donor. For each donor, CD4 naive and CD4 memory were each run on three plates, CD8 naive on two plates, and CD8 memory on one plate. Libraries were prepared and TCR repertoires were sequenced by different laboratories using diverse techniques, in order to increase sequencing depth and limit assay-specific biases. Blood TCR repertoires of about five healthy adults were deeply sequenced to estimate repertoire size and the extent of clonotype sharing between individuals.

Spanning cysteine to phenylalanine, the CDR3 consists of 12 amino acids. Kept here is only the CDR3 DNA, which spans 36 bases and is read in frame from base 1. Here V drops 5 bases and J drops 4 bases, and the junction holds 3 bases not matched to any gene. CDR1 and CDR2 (GTSNPN, SVGIG) derive from the germline V gene (reference sequence). What the work shows at the level of the full study, not this receptor alone: Naive subsets generally had larger estimated clonotype richness than memory subsets did. Approximately 5% of naive CD4, more than 3% of naive CD8, approximately 2% of memory CD4, and 0.35% to 0.5% of memory CD8 clonotypes were shared across several donors. Pairwise subsampling indicated that sequencing depth was expected to affect the degree of clonotype sharing among donors. Rarefaction of sorted-subset datasets indicated incomplete sequencing despite the large sequencing depth. Because the study included only a small number of donors, the genetic and exposure-history diversity represented was limited. Compared with non-shared clonotypes, clonotypes shared by all four sorted-subset donors had higher generation probabilities. Sampling was limited to blood, and TCR repertoires in tissue likely differ from TCR repertoires in blood.

Here the chain combines TRBV30 and TRBJ2-7; TRBD1 lines up with 9 middle nucleotides. Material for sequencing was naive CD8+ T cells sorted from blood. Taken with the paper, the label for cell subset or site translates to: CD45RA+CCR7+. The source of this sequence is a man under 40 in good health. Here the CDR3 is given as CAWAGQGYEQYF. At the DNA level, the sequence is TGTGCCTGGGCCGGACAGGGGTACGAGCAGTACTTC.